Listed below are T cell receptor beta chains from one sample, sequenced in a study of early stage breast cancer tumors. Libraries were prepared by immunoSEQ multiplex PCR; TCRdb keeps only in-frame clonotypes and omits some of them. The data contain around 31,000 clones, roughly four fifths of them seen just once; the ten biggest clones take up about 9.4%. Sequenced material: breast tumor tissue. These receptors were taken from a person in their twenties or thirties with breast cancer. The CDR3 runs from the conserved cysteine through the conserved F or W. D genes are given only for firm matches. Part of the rows lack a size; the others show once, few, many or a class for expanded clones.

CSIILGDTQYF	TGCAGTATCATCTTGGGAGATACGCAGTATTTT	NA	TRBJ2-3	NA	TRBV20-1
CASSQDLSLQGRTYEQYF	TGTGCCAGCAGCCAAGATTTGTCATTACAGGGGAGGACCTACGAGCAGTACTTC	NA	TRBJ2-7	NA	TRBV4-2
CASSEGLAGGQETQYF	TGTGCCAGCAGTGAGGGACTAGCGGGAGGGCAAGAGACCCAGTACTTC	TRBD2	TRBJ2-5	NA	TRBV6-1
CASSFAGRAGGGQYF	TGTGCCAGCAGCTTCGCCGGTAGGGCGGGAGGGGGGCAGTACTTC	TRBD2	TRBJ2-7	NA	TRBV7-2
CASSLTANTEAFF	TGTGCCAGCAGCTTGACAGCGAACACTGAAGCTTTCTTT	NA	TRBJ1-1	NA	TRBV11-3
CASSLFTGPDTF	TGTGCCAGCAGCCTCTTCACAGGGCCCGACACCTTC	NA	TRBJ1-2	NA	TRBV5-6
CASSSFRLYEQYF	TGTGCCAGCAGCTCGTTCCGGCTCTACGAGCAGTACTTC	NA	TRBJ2-7	NA	TRBV7-2
CASSLQGRETQYF	TGCGCCAGCAGCTTGCAAGGGAGGGAGACCCAGTACTTC	NA	TRBJ2-5	NA	TRBV5-1
CASSLGGQGSEQYF	TGTGCCAGCAGCTTAGGGGGACAGGGTTCTGAGCAGTACTTC	TRBD1	TRBJ2-7	NA	TRBV7-9
CASSSAGRITEAFF	TGTGCCAGCAGCTCAGCAGGGAGGATCACTGAAGCTTTCTTT	NA	TRBJ1-1	NA	TRBV11-2
CATSRGNRGPDGIQYF	TGTGCCACCAGCAGAGGCAACCGGGGGCCCGATGGCATTCAGTACTTC	NA	TRBJ2-4	NA	TRBV15
CASSIISGGWSGANVLTF	TGTGCCAGTAGTATAATTTCCGGTGGGTGGAGTGGGGCCAACGTCCTGACTTTC	NA	TRBJ2-6	once	TRBV19
CASSPGRGSSYNEQFF	TGTGCCAGCAGTCCGGGTCGGGGGAGCTCCTACAATGAGCAGTTCTTC	NA	TRBJ2-1	few	TRBV7-9
CASFGTGGTDTQYF	TGTGCCAGTTTTGGGACAGGGGGCACAGATACGCAGTATTTT	TRBD1	TRBJ2-3	NA	TRBV5-8